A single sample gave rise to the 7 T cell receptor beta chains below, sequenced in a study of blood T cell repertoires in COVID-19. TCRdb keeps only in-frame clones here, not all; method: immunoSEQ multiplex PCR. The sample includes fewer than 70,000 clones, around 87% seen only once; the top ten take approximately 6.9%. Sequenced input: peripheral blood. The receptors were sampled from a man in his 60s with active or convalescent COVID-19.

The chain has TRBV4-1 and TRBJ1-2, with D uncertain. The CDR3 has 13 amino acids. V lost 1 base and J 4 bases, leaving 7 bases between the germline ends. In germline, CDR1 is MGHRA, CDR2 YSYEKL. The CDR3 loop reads CASSQGGSYGYTF. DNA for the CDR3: TGCGCCAGCAGCCAAGGAGGTAGCTATGGCTACACCTTC.

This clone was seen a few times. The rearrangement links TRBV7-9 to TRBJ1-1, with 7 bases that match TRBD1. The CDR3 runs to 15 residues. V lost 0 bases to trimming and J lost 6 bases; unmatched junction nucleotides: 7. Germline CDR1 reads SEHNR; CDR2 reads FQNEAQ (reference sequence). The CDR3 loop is CASSLAPGGNPEAFF. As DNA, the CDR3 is TGTGCCAGCAGCTTAGCGCCAGGGGGAAATCCTGAAGCTTTCTTT.

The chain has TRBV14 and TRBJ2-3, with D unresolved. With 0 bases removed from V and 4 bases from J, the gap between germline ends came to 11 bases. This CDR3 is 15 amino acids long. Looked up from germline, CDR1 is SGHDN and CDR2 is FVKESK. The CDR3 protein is CASSQEVRLSDTQYF. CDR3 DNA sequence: TGTGCCAGCAGCCAAGAGGTCAGGCTCTCAGATACGCAGTATTTT.

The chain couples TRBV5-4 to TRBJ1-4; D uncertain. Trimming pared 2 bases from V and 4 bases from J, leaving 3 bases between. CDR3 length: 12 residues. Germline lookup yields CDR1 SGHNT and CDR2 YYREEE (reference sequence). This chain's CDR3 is CASSFLNEKLFF. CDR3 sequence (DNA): TGTGCCAGCAGCTTCCTTAATGAAAAACTGTTTTTT.

The CDR3, as DNA: TGCGCCAGCGCTACAGGGGATGGTGAAAAACTGTTTTTT. Translated: CASATGDGEKLFF. The chain couples TRBV5-1 to TRBJ1-4; 7 nucleotides align to TRBD1. Germline V gene lookup returns CDR1 SGHRS and CDR2 YFSETQ. V shed 7 bases, J shed 7 bases, and the junction held 7 bases outside the gene matches. CDR3 length: 13 residues.

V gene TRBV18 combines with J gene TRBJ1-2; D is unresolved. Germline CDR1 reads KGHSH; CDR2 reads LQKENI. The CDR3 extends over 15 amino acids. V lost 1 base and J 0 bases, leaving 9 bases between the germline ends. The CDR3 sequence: CASSPLGDANYGYTF. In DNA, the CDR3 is TGTGCCAGCTCACCACTAGGAGATGCTAACTATGGCTACACCTTC.

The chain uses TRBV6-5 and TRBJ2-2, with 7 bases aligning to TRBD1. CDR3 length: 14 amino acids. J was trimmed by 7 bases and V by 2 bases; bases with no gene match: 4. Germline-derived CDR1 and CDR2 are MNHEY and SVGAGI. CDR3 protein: CASSYRQGYGELFF. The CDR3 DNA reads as TGTGCCAGCAGTTACCGACAGGGATACGGGGAGCTGTTTTTT.